These T cell receptor beta chains were read from a single sample in a study of T cells in Graves' hyperthyroidism and ophthalmopathy. TCRdb ran MiXCR on the multiplex PCR reads and lists one entry per CDR3 protein. The sample carries hundreds of thousands of distinct CDR3 sequences, approximately 42% recorded once. The specimen sequenced was peripheral blood or thyroid tissue (not recorded which). The receptors derive from an adult man with Graves' disease, either hyperthyroidism or ophthalmopathy (not recorded which). CDR3s include the opening cysteine and the closing phenylalanine or tryptophan. A D gene is named only where the DNA matches it firmly. Some rows mark clone size as missing; the rest say once, few, many or name a class of expanded clone.

clone size: few
V gene: TRBV25-1
J gene: TRBJ1-1
D gene: -
CDR3 protein: CASSFLVGTEAFF
CDR3 DNA: TGTGCCAGCAGTTTTCTGGTGGGGACTGAAGCTTTCTTT

clone size: once
V gene: TRBV7-9
J gene: TRBJ1-1
D gene: TRBD1
CDR3 protein: CASSLYRDRATEAFF
CDR3 DNA: TGTGCCAGCAGTCTTTACCGGGACAGGGCCACTGAAGCTTTCTTT

clone size: few
V gene: TRBV2
J gene: TRBJ1-1
D gene: -
CDR3 protein: CASSEVIEAFF
CDR3 DNA: TGTGCCAGCAGTGAGGTCATTGAAGCTTTCTTT

clone size: -
V gene: TRBV5-4
J gene: TRBJ1-2
D gene: -
CDR3 protein: CASSWEEARDYGYTF
CDR3 DNA: TGTGCCAGCAGCTGGGAGGAAGCCAGGGACTATGGCTACACCTTC

clone size: -
V gene: TRBV7-9
J gene: TRBJ2-7
D gene: TRBD2
CDR3 protein: CASSEALASGGPYEQYF
CDR3 DNA: TGTGCCAGCAGTGAAGCGCTTGCTAGCGGGGGACCCTACGAGCAGTACTTC

clone size: once
V gene: TRBV7-6
J gene: TRBJ1-4
D gene: TRBD1
CDR3 protein: CASSLPGTGVEKLFF
CDR3 DNA: TGTGCCAGCAGCTTGCCAGGGACAGGGGTGGAAAAACTGTTTTTT

clone size: -
V gene: TRBV29-1
J gene: TRBJ1-6
D gene: TRBD1
CDR3 protein: CSVMTGKNSPLHF
CDR3 DNA: TGCAGCGTTATGACAGGGAAGAATTCACCCCTCCACTTT

clone size: -
V gene: TRBV14
J gene: TRBJ1-2
D gene: -
CDR3 protein: CASSRAGTAGYTF
CDR3 DNA: TGTGCCAGCAGCCGAGCCGGGACGGCTGGCTACACCTTC

clone size: few
V gene: TRBV6-6
J gene: TRBJ1-4
D gene: -
CDR3 protein: CTSIRQGNGNEKLFF
CDR3 DNA: TGTACCAGCATACGTCAGGGCAATGGTAATGAAAAACTGTTTTTT

clone size: many
V gene: TRBV25-1
J gene: TRBJ1-3
D gene: -
CDR3 protein: CASSDGNTIYF
CDR3 DNA: TGTGCCAGCAGTGACGGAAACACCATATATTTT

clone size: -
V gene: TRBV29-1
J gene: TRBJ1-6
D gene: TRBD1
CDR3 protein: CSVVGTGQSPLHF
CDR3 DNA: TGCAGCGTAGTCGGGACAGGGCAATCACCCCTCCACTTT

clone size: -
V gene: TRBV19
J gene: TRBJ2-7
D gene: -
CDR3 protein: CASSRQNLFYEQYF
CDR3 DNA: TGTGCCAGTTCAAGACAGAACCTCTTCTACGAGCAGTACTTC

clone size: -
V gene: TRBV2
J gene: TRBJ1-1
D gene: -
CDR3 protein: CASSYFGGAGTEAFF
CDR3 DNA: TGTGCCAGCAGTTACTTCGGGGGCGCGGGCACTGAAGCTTTCTTT

clone size: few
V gene: TRBV5-1
J gene: TRBJ2-2
D gene: -
CDR3 protein: CASRRQPDTGELFF
CDR3 DNA: TGCGCCAGCAGAAGACAACCGGACACCGGGGAGCTGTTTTTT

clone size: few
V gene: TRBV7-9
J gene: TRBJ1-4
D gene: TRBD1
CDR3 protein: CASSSTYQPGQGKSANEKLFF
CDR3 DNA: TGTGCCAGCAGCTCTACATACCAACCGGGACAGGGGAAATCAGCTAATGAAAAACTGTTTTTT

clone size: many
V gene: TRBV2
J gene: TRBJ1-5
D gene: -
CDR3 protein: CASSEEDGNQPQHF
CDR3 DNA: TGTGCCAGCAGTGAAGAGGACGGCAATCAGCCCCAGCATTTT

clone size: few
V gene: TRBV19
J gene: TRBJ1-2
D gene: -
CDR3 protein: CASKDGPNYGYTF
CDR3 DNA: TGTGCCAGTAAGGACGGACCTAACTATGGCTACACCTTC

clone size: few
V gene: TRBV20-1
J gene: TRBJ2-7
D gene: -
CDR3 protein: CSAKGRDSYEQYF
CDR3 DNA: TGCAGTGCTAAGGGCAGAGACTCCTACGAGCAGTACTTC

clone size: -
V gene: TRBV14
J gene: TRBJ2-5
D gene: TRBD2
CDR3 protein: CASSPMGGPAETQYF
CDR3 DNA: TGTGCCAGCAGCCCCATGGGAGGGCCCGCGGAGACCCAGTACTTC

clone size: few
V gene: TRBV9
J gene: TRBJ1-2
D gene: -
CDR3 protein: CASSQLHGYTF
CDR3 DNA: TGTGCCAGCAGCCAACTACATGGCTACACCTTC

clone size: -
V gene: TRBV6-6
J gene: TRBJ1-1
D gene: -
CDR3 protein: CASSYADGATEAFF
CDR3 DNA: TGTGCCAGCAGCTACGCAGACGGGGCCACTGAAGCTTTCTTT

clone size: -
V gene: TRBV7-9
J gene: TRBJ1-6
D gene: TRBD1
CDR3 protein: CASSQGSGQGNSPLHF
CDR3 DNA: TGTGCCAGCAGCCAAGGGTCGGGACAGGGTAATTCACCCCTCCACTTT

clone size: many
V gene: TRBV29-1
J gene: TRBJ1-2
D gene: TRBD1
CDR3 protein: CSVEPLWTGNYGYTF
CDR3 DNA: TGCAGCGTTGAGCCACTATGGACAGGGAACTATGGCTACACCTTC

clone size: -
V gene: TRBV5-1
J gene: TRBJ2-7
D gene: -
CDR3 protein: CASSLGAIGSYEQYF
CDR3 DNA: TGCGCCAGCAGCTTGGGAGCAATTGGCTCCTACGAGCAGTACTTC

clone size: -
V gene: TRBV29-1
J gene: TRBJ1-5
D gene: -
CDR3 protein: CSVSGRGSNQPQHF
CDR3 DNA: TGCAGCGTCTCCGGACGGGGTAGCAATCAGCCCCAGCATTTT

clone size: few
V gene: TRBV10-2
J gene: TRBJ1-1
D gene: -
CDR3 protein: CASSESVMGVTEAFF
CDR3 DNA: TGCGCCAGCAGTGAGTCTGTAATGGGAGTCACTGAAGCTTTCTTT

clone size: many
V gene: TRBV10-3
J gene: TRBJ1-3
D gene: -
CDR3 protein: CAITSDSSGNTIYF
CDR3 DNA: TGTGCCATCACCTCGGACAGCTCTGGAAACACCATATATTTT

clone size: many
V gene: TRBV19
J gene: TRBJ1-1
D gene: TRBD1
CDR3 protein: CASSMTGGANTEAFF
CDR3 DNA: TGTGCCAGTAGTATGACAGGGGGCGCGAACACTGAAGCTTTCTTT

clone size: -
V gene: TRBV7-9
J gene: TRBJ1-1
D gene: -
CDR3 protein: CASSLEGTGIRAFF
CDR3 DNA: TGTGCCAGCAGCTTAGAGGGGACGGGCATACGAGCTTTCTTT

clone size: once
V gene: TRBV12-3/TRBV12-4
J gene: TRBJ1-6
D gene: TRBD1
CDR3 protein: CASTSDGQENSPLHF
CDR3 DNA: TGTGCCAGCACCTCAGACGGACAGGAAAATTCACCCCTCCACTTT

clone size: few
V gene: TRBV6-6
J gene: TRBJ2-7
D gene: -
CDR3 protein: CASSYTGFHEQYF
CDR3 DNA: TGTGCCAGCAGTTACACGGGATTCCACGAGCAGTACTTC

clone size: few
V gene: TRBV20-1
J gene: TRBJ1-1
D gene: -
CDR3 protein: CSASGPTTEAFF
CDR3 DNA: TGCAGTGCTTCGGGGCCCACCACTGAAGCTTTCTTT

clone size: -
V gene: TRBV7-9
J gene: TRBJ1-2
D gene: -
CDR3 protein: CTSSLDTFNNTF
CDR3 DNA: TGTACCAGCAGCTTGGACACGTTTAACAACACCTTC

clone size: -
V gene: TRBV5-4
J gene: TRBJ2-7
D gene: TRBD2
CDR3 protein: CASSSGVGGFEQYF
CDR3 DNA: TGTGCCAGCAGCTCGGGAGTGGGGGGGTTTGAGCAGTACTTC

clone size: few
V gene: TRBV25-1
J gene: TRBJ2-3
D gene: TRBD2
CDR3 protein: CASSSTSGADTQYF
CDR3 DNA: TGTGCTAGCAGCTCGACTAGCGGGGCAGATACGCAGTATTTT

clone size: many
V gene: TRBV5-6
J gene: TRBJ1-5
D gene: TRBD1
CDR3 protein: CASSTRQGGVQPQHF
CDR3 DNA: TGTGCCAGCAGCACTCGACAGGGCGGAGTTCAGCCCCAGCATTTT

clone size: -
V gene: TRBV10-3
J gene: TRBJ2-2
D gene: -
CDR3 protein: CAIDPGWGSGELFF
CDR3 DNA: TGTGCCATCGACCCCGGTTGGGGATCCGGGGAGCTGTTTTTT